These T cell receptor beta chains were read from a single sample in a study of cytomegalovirus exposure and HLA in healthy donors. The method was immunoSEQ multiplex PCR; TCRdb's version includes in-frame clones alone and lacks a portion of them. The sample includes around 180,000 clones, approximately 84% of them seen just once. Sequenced: PBMCs. These TCRs come from a girl less than two years old in good health and CMV-seronegative. CDR3s leave out the opening cysteine and the closing phenylalanine or tryptophan. The order of the fields is J gene, D gene, V gene, CDR3 protein. A D gene is named only where the DNA matches it firmly.

J gene: TRBJ2-7; D gene: TRBD1; V gene: TRBV6-5; CDR3 protein: ASSPGQGSDEQY
J gene: TRBJ1-3; D gene: .; V gene: TRBV15; CDR3 protein: ATSEHSQTGDTIY
J gene: TRBJ1-2; D gene: TRBD1; V gene: TRBV23-1; CDR3 protein: ASSEDVRDRDYYGYT
J gene: .; D gene: .; V gene: TRBV25-1; CDR3 protein: ASSESRHTVLEQY
J gene: TRBJ2-2; D gene: TRBD2; V gene: TRBV7-3; CDR3 protein: ASSLAGGNTGELF
J gene: TRBJ1-5; D gene: .; V gene: TRBV30; CDR3 protein: AWSVRGAGGGNQPQH
J gene: TRBJ1-1; D gene: .; V gene: TRBV19; CDR3 protein: ASSKGRGERLIEAF
J gene: TRBJ1-2; D gene: .; V gene: TRBV7-2; CDR3 protein: ASSLATGTIDGYT
J gene: TRBJ2-7; D gene: TRBD1; V gene: TRBV30; CDR3 protein: AWRTGTGGFFSGYEQY
J gene: TRBJ2-5; D gene: .; V gene: TRBV29-1; CDR3 protein: SVSGTHKETQY
J gene: TRBJ2-5; D gene: .; V gene: TRBV7-9; CDR3 protein: ASSNLLGPRETQY
J gene: TRBJ2-7; D gene: .; V gene: TRBV7-2; CDR3 protein: ASSALLGGYEQY
J gene: TRBJ2-7; D gene: .; V gene: TRBV27; CDR3 protein: ASSLSTMRPYEQY
J gene: TRBJ1-1; D gene: .; V gene: TRBV27; CDR3 protein: ASSLSGGMNTEAF
J gene: TRBJ2-2; D gene: TRBD2; V gene: TRBV7-9; CDR3 protein: ASSYTSGGHNTGELF
J gene: TRBJ1-2; D gene: .; V gene: TRBV5-1; CDR3 protein: ASSLAGEGYGYT
J gene: TRBJ2-1; D gene: .; V gene: TRBV15; CDR3 protein: ATSSSRGGINEQF
J gene: TRBJ1-2; D gene: .; V gene: TRBV11-2; CDR3 protein: ASSWRTGSYGYT
J gene: TRBJ1-2; D gene: .; V gene: TRBV14; CDR3 protein: ASSPLLTHYGYT
J gene: TRBJ2-1; D gene: TRBD1; V gene: TRBV29-1; CDR3 protein: SVGRGQATQEQF
J gene: TRBJ1-2; D gene: .; V gene: TRBV2; CDR3 protein: ASTHPDGVQPLYGYT
J gene: TRBJ2-3; D gene: .; V gene: TRBV27; CDR3 protein: ASSTTGGPQY
J gene: TRBJ1-6; D gene: TRBD1; V gene: TRBV30; CDR3 protein: AWSGKRQGVYNSPLH
J gene: TRBJ2-1; D gene: TRBD2; V gene: TRBV14; CDR3 protein: ASSQDLAGGLTEQF
J gene: TRBJ2-5; D gene: TRBD1; V gene: TRBV18; CDR3 protein: ASSPGQQETQY
J gene: TRBJ2-1; D gene: TRBD2; V gene: TRBV4-1; CDR3 protein: ASNPGLAFSYNEQF
J gene: TRBJ2-7; D gene: TRBD2; V gene: TRBV4-1; CDR3 protein: ASSPTSGGGEQY
J gene: TRBJ1-5; D gene: .; V gene: TRBV5-6; CDR3 protein: ASSLTAGGHWSNQPQH
J gene: TRBJ1-6; D gene: .; V gene: TRBV7-2; CDR3 protein: ASGQYNSPLH